A single sample is the source of the 24 T cell receptor beta chains below, sequenced in a study of PD-L1 blockade in urothelial cancer. The time point: peripheral blood 6 weeks after treatment start. Assay used: immunoSEQ multiplex PCR; TCRdb lists only in-frame clones, some missing. The sample includes 45,000 to 55,000 clones, roughly 88% of them seen just once. Sequenced here: PBMCs, sampled around atezolizumab (anti-PD-L1) treatment. The receptors shown here come from a man in his forties or fifties with urothelial cancer.

The CDR3 protein is CASSISSGGEGEQFF. In DNA form, the CDR3 reads TGTGCCAGTAGTATTTCTAGCGGGGGGGAGGGTGAGCAGTTCTTC. The J gene is TRBJ2-1, the V gene TRBV19; 12 nucleotides line up with TRBD2. V trimming: 3 bases; J trimming: 9 bases; junction bases outside the gene matches: 6. The CDR3 has 15 residues. CDR1 is LNHDA, CDR2 SQIVND, per germline (reference sequence).

This sequence joins TRBV13 and TRBJ2-7; TRBD1 matches at 9 bases. Per germline, CDR1 PRHDT and CDR2 FYEKMQ (reference sequence). V shed 7 bases, J shed 3 bases, and the junction held 7 bases outside the gene matches. The CDR3 runs to 14 residues. The CDR3 here is CASTPGQGGYEQYF. The CDR3 nucleotides are TGTGCCAGCACCCCGGGACAGGGTGGCTACGAGCAGTACTTC.

The chain employs TRBV19 and TRBJ2-7; TRBD1 agrees at 8 bases. Germline CDR1 reads LNHDA; CDR2 reads SQIVND (reference sequence). The CDR3 extends over 15 amino acids. After removal of 3 bases from V and 3 bases from J, the junction contained 7 bases not matched to a gene. The CDR3 sequence is CASSMTRDRNYEQYF. CDR3 in DNA: TGTGCCAGTAGTATGACCCGGGACAGGAACTACGAGCAGTACTTC.

The chain recombines TRBV10-2 with TRBJ1-1, with a tentative D call TRBD1 (5 bases). V lost 3 bases to trimming and J lost 4 bases, with 9 bases between them. The CDR3 is made up of 13 amino acids. Looked up from germline, CDR1 is WSHSY and CDR2 is SAAADI. The CDR3 is CASSDRGLTEAFF. DNA of the CDR3: TGCGCCAGCAGTGATAGGGGTCTCACTGAAGCTTTCTTT.

The chain employs TRBV6-6 and TRBJ2-5, with TRBD2 matching over 8 bases. With V trimmed by 4 bases and J by 5 bases, 9 bases remained unmatched. Germline V gene sequence: CDR1 MNHNY, CDR2 SVGAGI (reference sequence). This CDR3 is 15 amino acids long. The CDR3 reads CASSFTRLARETQYF. Written as DNA, the CDR3 is TGTGCCAGCAGTTTTACCAGACTAGCGCGGGAGACCCAGTACTTC.

A single count supports this clone. The rearrangement uses TRBV7-3 and TRBJ2-6, with TRBD2 matching over 8 bases. CDR1 SGHTA and CDR2 FQGTGA come from the germline V gene. The CDR3 is 16 amino acids. J lost 1 base, V lost 2 bases, and 1 base had no gene match. CDR3 DNA sequence: TGTGCCAGCAGCTTAGGCGGGGGGTCTGGGGCCAACGTCCTGACTTTC. Amino acids: CASSLGGGSGANVLTF. The variable domain in full, completed from reference TRBV7-3 and TRBJ2-6, reads GAGVSQTPSNKVTEKGKYVELRCDPISGHTALYWYRQSLGQGPEFLIYFQGTGAADDSGLPNDRFFAVRPEGSVSTLKIQRTERGDSAVYLCASSLGGGSGANVLTFGAGSRLTVL.

This chain joins TRBV19 and TRBJ2-2; 7 bases agree with TRBD2. V lost 3 bases, J lost 6 bases, and 10 bases stayed unmatched. Germline V gives CDR1 LNHDA, CDR2 SQIVND (reference sequence). CDR3 length: 16 residues. The CDR3 protein is CASSIVAGASPGELFF. CDR3 in DNA: TGTGCCAGTAGTATTGTTGCGGGAGCCTCCCCCGGGGAGCTGTTTTTT.

V gene TRBV15 combines with J gene TRBJ2-2; D call uncertain. The CDR3 consists of 15 residues. Germline-derived CDR1 and CDR2 are LNHNV and YYDKDF (reference sequence). V was shortened by 0 bases and J by 4 bases, with 9 bases between the two germline ends. The DNA for the CDR3 is TGTGCCACCAGCAGAGATTTTAGTTTCACCGGGGAGCTGTTTTTT. It yields the protein CATSRDFSFTGELFF. The full variable domain, in which reference TRBV15 and TRBJ2-2 provide the parts outside the CDR3, is DAMVIQNPRYQVTQFGKPVTLSCSQTLNHNVMYWYQQKSSQAPKLLFHYYDKDFNNEADTPDNFQSRRPNTSFCFLDIRSPGLGDTAMYLCATSRDFSFTGELFFGEGSRLTVL.

The chain joins TRBV7-2 to TRBJ1-2; no reliable D call. The CDR3 consists of 14 residues. Germline V gene data show CDR1 as SGHTA and CDR2 as FQGNSA. Between the trimmed V and J ends, which lost 1 base and 5 bases, there was a span of 11 bases. DNA of the CDR3: TGTGCCAGCAGCTTAGTCCCAGCGAATTATGGCTACACCTTC. As protein: CASSLVPANYGYTF.

The rearrangement uses TRBV30 and TRBJ2-2; 14 nucleotides line up with TRBD2. This CDR3 is 16 amino acids long. The junction had 6 bases not matched to a gene; V was cut back by 4 bases and J by 5 bases. Germline V CDR1 and CDR2: GTSNPN, SVGIG (reference sequence). In nucleotides, the CDR3 is TGTGCCTGGACCCTGGGACTAGCGGGAGTTACCGGGGAGCTGTTTTTT. Translating it yields CAWTLGLAGVTGELFF. Full variable domain (remainder filled in from reference TRBV30 and TRBJ2-2): SQTIHQWPATLVQPVGSPLSLECTVEGTSNPNLYWYRQAAGRGLQLLFYSVGIGQISSEVPQNLSASRPQDRQFILSSKKLLLSDSGFYLCAWTLGLAGVTGELFFGEGSRLTVL.

This chain links TRBV6-1 with TRBJ1-2; 7 bases match TRBD1. Germline CDR1 MNHNS, CDR2 SASEGT. V was pared by 3 bases and J by 4 bases, with 5 bases of the junction left unmatched. The length of the CDR3 is 14 residues. This CDR3 reads CASSDRGQSYGYTF. The CDR3 DNA reads as TGTGCCAGCAGTGACAGGGGACAGAGCTATGGCTACACCTTC.

The rearrangement links TRBV7-9 to TRBJ2-7; D not certain. Trimming stripped 4 bases from V and 3 bases from J, with 4 bases between. The CDR3 runs to 11 residues. Germline values: CDR1 SEHNR, CDR2 FQNEAQ (reference sequence). CDR3 nucleotide sequence: TGTGCCAGCAGCTCAATCTACGAGCAGTACTTC. As protein: CASSSIYEQYF. Combining the CDR3 with reference TRBV7-9 and TRBJ2-7 gives the whole variable domain DTGVSQNPRHKITKRGQNVTFRCDPISEHNRLYWYRQTLGQGPEFLTYFQNEAQLEKSRLLSDRFSAERPKGSFSTLEIQRTEQGDSAMYLCASSSIYEQYFGPGTRLTVT.

This sequence joins TRBV11-1 and TRBJ2-3; TRBD2 matches at 11 bases. This CDR3 comprises 15 residues. The trim removed 5 bases at V and 6 bases at J, leaving 7 bases unmatched. In germline, CDR1 is SGHAT, CDR2 FQDESV (reference sequence). The CDR3 DNA reads as TGTGCCAGCAGCCGAAGACTAGCGGGGATGGATACGCAGTATTTT. This encodes CASSRRLAGMDTQYF.

The chain uses TRBV6-5 and TRBJ2-2; D might be TRBD1 (5 bases). The CDR3 totals 16 residues. V dropped 1 base and J dropped 0 bases, with 9 bases sitting between them. Per germline, CDR1 MNHEY and CDR2 SVGAGI. CDR3 bases: TGTGCCAGCAGTTACTTCCCACAGGCGAACACCGGGGAGCTGTTTTTT. The encoded protein is CASSYFPQANTGELFF.

V is TRBV14 and J is TRBJ2-5; TRBD1 aligns across 8 bases. There are 14 residues in the CDR3. V lost 4 bases to trimming and J lost 5 bases; unmatched junction nucleotides: 6. Germline CDR1 and CDR2: SGHDN and FVKESK. CDR3 in amino acids: CASSPQGAVETQYF. In nucleotides, the CDR3 is TGTGCCAGCAGCCCCCAGGGGGCCGTGGAGACCCAGTACTTC.

The rearrangement links TRBV4-3 to TRBJ1-1; 7 bases match TRBD1. The CDR3 sequence is 15 residues long. CDR1 is LGHNA, CDR2 YSLEER, per germline. The V segment lost 4 bases and the J segment 4 bases; nucleotides outside the gene matches: 9. The CDR3 spells CASSLLGGASTEAFF. CDR3 nucleotides: TGCGCCAGCAGCCTCCTAGGGGGCGCGAGCACTGAAGCTTTCTTT.

The J gene is TRBJ2-3, the V gene TRBV19; 7 bases are a match to TRBD2. The CDR3 sequence is 13 residues long. Germline V gene data show CDR1 as LNHDA and CDR2 as SQIVND (reference sequence). Trimming removed 8 bases from V and 1 base from J; junction bases left unmatched: 3. CDR3 loop: CASGTTGTDTQYF. In DNA, the CDR3 is TGTGCCAGTGGGACTACCGGCACAGATACGCAGTATTTT. The entire variable domain, with the rest obtained from reference TRBV19 and TRBJ2-3, is as follows: DGGITQSPKYLFRKEGQNVTLSCEQNLNHDAMYWYRQDPGQGLRLIYYSQIVNDFQKGDIAEGYSVSREKKESFPLTVTSAQKNPTAFYLCASGTTGTDTQYFGPGTRLTVL.

The chain uses TRBV11-1 and TRBJ2-4; a weak D match, TRBD2 (5 bases). The V end was cut by 2 bases, the J end by 8 bases, with 16 bases between. The CDR3 spans 15 residues. Germline V gene data show CDR1 as SGHAT and CDR2 as FQDESV (reference sequence). The chain's CDR3 is CASSLRPLGLDIQYF. The CDR3, as DNA: TGTGCCAGCAGCTTACGGCCACTAGGTTTAGACATTCAGTACTTC.

The DNA for the CDR3 is TGTGCCAGCAGCTTCCGGGACAACTCCTACGAGCAGTACTTC. Residues: CASSFRDNSYEQYF. V gene TRBV9 combines with J gene TRBJ2-7; tentative D call: TRBD1 (6 bases). The V end lost 4 bases, the J end lost 0 bases, and 11 bases lay between the germline ends. Germline values: CDR1 SGDLS, CDR2 YYNGEE. The CDR3 extends over 14 amino acids. Filled out from reference TRBV9 and TRBJ2-7, the complete variable domain reads DSGVTQTPKHLITATGQRVTLRCSPRSGDLSVYWYQQSLDQGLQFLIQYYNGEERAKGNILERFSAQQFPDLHSELNLSSLELGDSALYFCASSFRDNSYEQYFGPGTRLTVT.

V and J are TRBV18 and TRBJ1-5, with D possibly matching TRBD1 (6 bases). Germline V gene sequence: CDR1 KGHSH, CDR2 LQKENI. V lost 5 bases and J lost 9, with 11 bases in between. CDR3 size: 12 residues. DNA for the CDR3: TGTGCCAGCTCAACAACAGGGAGGCCCCAGCATTTT. Translating it yields CASSTTGRPQHF.

This chain connects TRBV27 to TRBJ1-1; D is undetermined. The CDR3 covers 13 residues. Germline values: CDR1 MNHEY, CDR2 SMNVEV (reference sequence). Trimming removed 3 bases at V and 1 base at J, with 6 bases between. The CDR3 DNA is TGTGCCAGCAGTTTCGGTCAGAACACTGAAGCTTTCTTT. Translation gives CASSFGQNTEAFF.

This chain joins TRBV7-2 and TRBJ1-3; D remains unclear. Trimming removed 2 bases at V and 0 bases at J, with 11 bases between. The CDR3 has 16 amino acids. From germline, CDR1 is SGHTA and CDR2 FQGNSA. The CDR3 DNA is TGTGCCAGCAGCTTATCCCCAGGAAACTCTGGAAACACCATATATTTT. Its translation: CASSLSPGNSGNTIYF. Together with reference TRBV7-2 and TRBJ1-3, the CDR3 gives the full variable domain: GAGVSQSPSNKVTEKGKDVELRCDPISGHTALYWYRQSLGQGLEFLIYFQGNSAPDKSGLPSDRFSAERTGGSVSTLTIQRTQQEDSAVYLCASSLSPGNSGNTIYFGEGSWLTVV.

This chain connects TRBV2 to TRBJ2-5, with TRBD2 matching 13 bases. The CDR3 is 18 amino acids. The ends lost 4 bases at V and 5 bases at J; junction bases unmatched: 13. CDR1 and CDR2 from the germline V gene are SNHLY and FYNNEI. DNA for the CDR3: TGTGCCAGCAGTGGACATCGGACTAGCGGGAGTGTAGCGGAGACCCAGTACTTC. Protein sequence: CASSGHRTSGSVAETQYF.

The chain employs TRBV14 and TRBJ1-1; 8 bases are shared with TRBD1. This CDR3 contains 15 residues. Germline V CDR1 and CDR2: SGHDN, FVKESK. J was trimmed by 0 bases and V by 3 bases; bases with no gene match: 3. CDR3 amino acids: CASSQRTGLNTEAFF. CDR3 sequence (DNA): TGTGCCAGCAGCCAGAGGACAGGGCTGAACACTGAAGCTTTCTTT.